This T cell receptor (beta chain) is drawn from a study of blood T cell repertoires in COVID-19. Overall study context: T cells, B-cell-depleted T cells, or PBMCs provided the cDNA or gDNA that served as material.

Losses at the gene ends were 7 bases for V and 2 bases for J; bases not matched to a gene: 4. This CDR3 contains 13 residues. How the authors handled the data: Estimated nucleated cell counts came from reference gene primer amplification. The assay was immunoSEQ multiplex PCR, and TCRdb's table has in-frame clones only and misses some. V, J and clone size were drawn from that table, and D and trimming were deduced from the DNA. The data hold about 210,000 clones, with roughly 89% observed a single time. Those enrolled, adults aged roughly 18 to 90 years, came from around 25 US areas. This receptor was identified in a young woman who had been exposed to COVID-19. The sequencing input was PBMCs or T cells enriched from blood (not recorded which). The J gene is TRBJ1-2, the V gene TRBV6-7; TRBD1 matches at 7 bases. TRBV6-7 is given ORF status, its function remaining uncertain. The CDR3 loop is CASNKTGNYGYTF. As DNA, the CDR3 is TGTGCCAGCAACAAGACAGGGAACTATGGCTACACCTTC.